The present T cell receptor (beta chain) was sequenced within a study of blood T cell repertoires in COVID-19. Study-wide context: PBMCs, B-cell-depleted T cells, or T cells were the source of the cDNA or gDNA that made up the material.

In the original workflow: Amplified reference gene primers provided the basis for estimating nucleated cell counts. The data were produced by immunoSEQ multiplex PCR, yet TCRdb's version contains in-frame clones alone and is incomplete. The V and J calls and clone size were taken over from that table, and D and trimming were inferred from the DNA. The sample has about 88,000 clones; more than 85% are singletons. The CDR3 consists of 15 residues. In germline, CDR1 is SGHNT, CDR2 YENEEA. Trimming stripped 5 bases from V and 1 base from J, with 14 bases between. The chain has TRBV11-3 and TRBJ2-5, with a weak D call TRBD2 (6 bases). Sequences were obtained from peripheral blood. This TCR came from a man in his sixties with acute or convalescent COVID-19. The CDR3 nucleotides are TGTGCCAGCAGCCCATCTCTGGGGGGCCAAGAGACCCAGTACTTC. This encodes CASSPSLGGQETQYF.